Sequencing of this T cell receptor beta chain was carried out in a study of T-cell reconstitution after alpha-beta-depleted transplantation in children. Study-level results: Several patients had high TCRbeta diversity at day 60; it came from surviving recipient T cells and thymic progenitors. Alpha-beta T cells present about two months after transplant were reported to originate from several hundred expanded graft clones. Fresh T-cell production supplied most of the T-cell counts and diversity seen one year after transplant.

The TCRbeta library incorporated unique molecular identifiers. TCRdb redid the calling of the PCR reads with MiXCR, one entry per CDR3 protein. The table includes hundreds of thousands of distinct CDR3 sequences, over 9.5% detected once. There are many counts of this clonotype. Its antigen is unidentified. Germline CDR1 DFQATT, CDR2 SNEGSKA (reference sequence). V was cut by 3 bases and J by 2 bases, with 11 bases left in between. This CDR3 has 13 residues. The chain links TRBV20-1 to TRBJ2-7, with D unclear. The sequencing used PBMCs, collected before TCRalphabeta/CD19-depleted stem cell transplant. This receptor was identified in a child aged 2-9 years with inherited bone marrow failure, due to receive a stem cell transplant. DNA of the CDR3: TGCAGTGCTAGGGTAATGGCAGCCTACGAGCAGTACTTC. It encodes CSARVMAAYEQYF.